Sequencing of this T cell receptor beta chain was carried out in a study of blood T cell repertoires in COVID-19. Study in general: The United States, Italy and Spain provided the acute and convalescent COVID-19 samples.

Measured with immunoSEQ multiplex PCR; TCRdb has only the in-frame clones, and not every one. The sample consists of 100,000 to 120,000 clones, 75% to 90% of them appearing once. The CDR3 is 14 residues long. The germline gives CDR1 MNHEY, CDR2 SVGEGT. Trimming at V came to 5 bases and at J to 6 bases, leaving 5 bases not matched to a gene. The source material was peripheral blood. This chain links TRBV6-2 or TRBV6-3 with TRBJ2-2, with 8 bases aligning to TRBD2. The source is a woman in her 40s with acute or convalescent COVID-19. The CDR3 reads CASSRSGGAGELFF. In DNA, the CDR3 is TGTGCCAGCAGTCGTTCGGGGGGGGCCGGGGAGCTGTTTTTT.